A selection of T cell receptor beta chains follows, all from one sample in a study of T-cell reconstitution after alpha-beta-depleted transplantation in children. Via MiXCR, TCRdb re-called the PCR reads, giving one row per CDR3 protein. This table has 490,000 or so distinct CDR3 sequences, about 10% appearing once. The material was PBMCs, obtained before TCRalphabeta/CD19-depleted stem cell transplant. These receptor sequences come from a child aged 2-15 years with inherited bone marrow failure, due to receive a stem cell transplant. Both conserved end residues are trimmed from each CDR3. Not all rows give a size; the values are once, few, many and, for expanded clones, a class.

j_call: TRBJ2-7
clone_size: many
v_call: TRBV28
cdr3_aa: ASTFGVNEQY

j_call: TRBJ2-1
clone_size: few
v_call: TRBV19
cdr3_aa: ASRTGRNEQF

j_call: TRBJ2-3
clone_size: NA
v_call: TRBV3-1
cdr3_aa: ASTPVSGSRTDTQY

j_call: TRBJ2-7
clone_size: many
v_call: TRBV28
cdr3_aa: ASSFRGPRNYEQY

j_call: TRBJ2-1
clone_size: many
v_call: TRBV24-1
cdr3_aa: ATSASRYNEQF

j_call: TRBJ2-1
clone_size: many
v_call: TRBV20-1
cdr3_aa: SASKKREGINEQF

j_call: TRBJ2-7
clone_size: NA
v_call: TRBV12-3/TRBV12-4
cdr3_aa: ASSLGLAVSHEQY

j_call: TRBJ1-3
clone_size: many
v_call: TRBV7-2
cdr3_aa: ASSLDGMGNTIY

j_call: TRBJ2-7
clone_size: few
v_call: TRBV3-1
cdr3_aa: ASSLETSGSLPYEQY

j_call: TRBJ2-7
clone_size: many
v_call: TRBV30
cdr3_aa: AWSAVTGTYEQY

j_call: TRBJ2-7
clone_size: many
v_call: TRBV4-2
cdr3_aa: ASSRASAGEQY

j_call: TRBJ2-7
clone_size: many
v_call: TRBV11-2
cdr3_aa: ASSLSNYEQY

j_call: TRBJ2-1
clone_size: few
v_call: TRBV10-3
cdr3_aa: AISESISGDYNEQF

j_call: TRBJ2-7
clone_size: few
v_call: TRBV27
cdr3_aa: ASSLRGQGASYEQY

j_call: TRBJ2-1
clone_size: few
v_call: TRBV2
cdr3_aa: ASSERRLTYNEQF

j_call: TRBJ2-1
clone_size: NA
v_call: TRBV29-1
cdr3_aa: SVLLNDEQF

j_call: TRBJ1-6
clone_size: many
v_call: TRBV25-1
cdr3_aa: ASSEYRLNSPLH

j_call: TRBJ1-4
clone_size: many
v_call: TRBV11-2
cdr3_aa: ASSLDSEDEVNEKLF

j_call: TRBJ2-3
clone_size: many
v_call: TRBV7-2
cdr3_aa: ASSLRGSGRPPYSTDTQY

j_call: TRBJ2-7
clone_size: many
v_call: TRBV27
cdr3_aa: ASTKSGPPYEQY

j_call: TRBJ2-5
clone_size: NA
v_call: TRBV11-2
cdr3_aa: AQMGVRETQY

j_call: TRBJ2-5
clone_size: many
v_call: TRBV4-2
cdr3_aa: ASSHRDRGLETQY

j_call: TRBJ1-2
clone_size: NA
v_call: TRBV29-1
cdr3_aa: SVEGGKGYT

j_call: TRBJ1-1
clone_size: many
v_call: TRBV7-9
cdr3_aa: ASSLERNMNTEAF

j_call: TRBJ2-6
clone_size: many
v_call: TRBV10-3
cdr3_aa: AISALSQGGDVLT

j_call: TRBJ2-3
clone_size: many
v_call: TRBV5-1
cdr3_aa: ASSQTGPFTDTQY

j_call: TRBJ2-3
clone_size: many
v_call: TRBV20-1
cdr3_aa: SARRGTSLTDTQY

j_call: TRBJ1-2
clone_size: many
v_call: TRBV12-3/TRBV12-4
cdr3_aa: ASSELMGVNYGYT

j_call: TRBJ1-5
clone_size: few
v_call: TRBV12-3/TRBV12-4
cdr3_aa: ASRPNGGMNQPQH

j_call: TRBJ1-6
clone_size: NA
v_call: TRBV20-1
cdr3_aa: SASKGGNSPLH

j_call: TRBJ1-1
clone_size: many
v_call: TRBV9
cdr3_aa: ASSVTGGGNTEAF

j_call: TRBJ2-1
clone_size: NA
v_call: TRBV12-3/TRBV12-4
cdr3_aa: ASSLKAAEGYNEQF

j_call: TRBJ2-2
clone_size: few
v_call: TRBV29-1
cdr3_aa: SPRRAGYGELF

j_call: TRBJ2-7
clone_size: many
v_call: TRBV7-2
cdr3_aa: ASSSERSSYEQY

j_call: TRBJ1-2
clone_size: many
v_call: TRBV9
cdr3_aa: ASSVGPTNYGYT

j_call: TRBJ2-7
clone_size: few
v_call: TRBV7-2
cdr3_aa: ASSSYRGGSYEQY

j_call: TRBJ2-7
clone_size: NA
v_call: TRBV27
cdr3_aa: ASSFQVTYEQY

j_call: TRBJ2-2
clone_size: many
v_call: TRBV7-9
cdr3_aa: ASSDRRVSPSTGELF

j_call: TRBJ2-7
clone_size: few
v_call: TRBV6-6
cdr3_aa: ASLAGVAYEQY

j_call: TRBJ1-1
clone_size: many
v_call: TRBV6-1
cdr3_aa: AARQALNTEAF

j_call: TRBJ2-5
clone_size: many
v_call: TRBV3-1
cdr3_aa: ASSQDIAGDRETQY

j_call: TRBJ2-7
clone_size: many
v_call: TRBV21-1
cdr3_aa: ASSLRVQNYEQY

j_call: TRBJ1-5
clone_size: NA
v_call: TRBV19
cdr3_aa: ASSITPRQINQPQH

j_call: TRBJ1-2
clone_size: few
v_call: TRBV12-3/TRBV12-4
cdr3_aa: ASSYPGHYGYT

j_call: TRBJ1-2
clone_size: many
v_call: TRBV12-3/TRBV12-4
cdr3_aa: ASSETGYDGYT

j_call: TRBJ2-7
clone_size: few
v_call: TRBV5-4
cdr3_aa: ASSLDPSGPYEQY

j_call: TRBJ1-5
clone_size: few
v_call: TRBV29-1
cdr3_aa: SVRDGSNQPQH

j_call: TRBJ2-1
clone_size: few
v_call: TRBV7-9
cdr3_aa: ASSLGWAGGAYNEQF

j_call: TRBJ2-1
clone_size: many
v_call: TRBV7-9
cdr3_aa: ASSSRASSYNEQF

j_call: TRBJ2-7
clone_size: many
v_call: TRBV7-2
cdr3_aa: ASSTFDRRLSHEQY

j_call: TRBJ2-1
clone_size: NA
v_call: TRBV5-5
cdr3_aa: ASSFTHEQF

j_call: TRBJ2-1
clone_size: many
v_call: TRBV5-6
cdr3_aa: ASSLVGFLLGPYNEQF

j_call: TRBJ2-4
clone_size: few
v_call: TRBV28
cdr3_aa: ASRRRAKNIQY

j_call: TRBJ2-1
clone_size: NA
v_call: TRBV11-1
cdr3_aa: ASSPRLAGGILSSYNEQF

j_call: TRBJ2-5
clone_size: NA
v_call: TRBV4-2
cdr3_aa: ASSQGKGKETQY

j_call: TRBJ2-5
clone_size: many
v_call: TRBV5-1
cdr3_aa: ASSLAAGGGETQY

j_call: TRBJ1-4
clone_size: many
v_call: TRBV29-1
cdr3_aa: SAQGVGEKLF

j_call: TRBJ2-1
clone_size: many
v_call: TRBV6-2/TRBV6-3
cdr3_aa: AIRGTGNEQF